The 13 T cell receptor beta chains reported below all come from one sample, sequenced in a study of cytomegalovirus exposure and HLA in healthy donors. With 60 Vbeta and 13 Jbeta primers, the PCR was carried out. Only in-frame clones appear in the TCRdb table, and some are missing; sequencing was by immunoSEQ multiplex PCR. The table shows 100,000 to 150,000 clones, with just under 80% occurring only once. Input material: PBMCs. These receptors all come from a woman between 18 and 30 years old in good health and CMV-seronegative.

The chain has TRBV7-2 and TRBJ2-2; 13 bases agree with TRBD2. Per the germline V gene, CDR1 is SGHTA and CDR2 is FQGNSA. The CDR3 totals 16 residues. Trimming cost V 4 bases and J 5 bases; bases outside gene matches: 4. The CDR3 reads CASSSGLAGATGELFF. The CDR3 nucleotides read TGTGCCAGCAGCTCCGGACTAGCGGGAGCAACCGGGGAGCTGTTTTTT. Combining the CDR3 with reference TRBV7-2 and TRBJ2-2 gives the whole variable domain GAGVSQSPSNKVTEKGKDVELRCDPISGHTALYWYRQSLGQGLEFLIYFQGNSAPDKSGLPSDRFSAERTGGSVSTLTIQRTQQEDSAVYLCASSSGLAGATGELFFGEGSRLTVL.

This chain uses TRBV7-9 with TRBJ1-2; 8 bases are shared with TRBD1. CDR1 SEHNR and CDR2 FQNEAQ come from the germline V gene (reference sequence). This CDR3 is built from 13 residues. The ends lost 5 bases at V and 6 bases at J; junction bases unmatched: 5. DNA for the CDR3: TGTGCCAGCAGCGGACAGGGAGGGGATGGCTACACCTTC. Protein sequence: CASSGQGGDGYTF.

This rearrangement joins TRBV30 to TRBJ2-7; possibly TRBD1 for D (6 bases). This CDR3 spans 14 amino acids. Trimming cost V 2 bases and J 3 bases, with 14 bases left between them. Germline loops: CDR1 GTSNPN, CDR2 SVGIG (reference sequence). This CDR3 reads CAWSRGISFYEQYF. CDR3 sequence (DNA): TGTGCCTGGAGTAGGGGGATATCCTTCTACGAGCAGTACTTC.

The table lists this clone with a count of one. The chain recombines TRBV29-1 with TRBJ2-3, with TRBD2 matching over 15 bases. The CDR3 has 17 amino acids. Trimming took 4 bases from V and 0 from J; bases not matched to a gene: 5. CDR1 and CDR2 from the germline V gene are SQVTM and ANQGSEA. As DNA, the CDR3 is TGCAGCGTTGGACGGACTAGCGGGAGGGGTAGCACAGATACGCAGTATTTT. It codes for CSVGRTSGRGSTDTQYF.

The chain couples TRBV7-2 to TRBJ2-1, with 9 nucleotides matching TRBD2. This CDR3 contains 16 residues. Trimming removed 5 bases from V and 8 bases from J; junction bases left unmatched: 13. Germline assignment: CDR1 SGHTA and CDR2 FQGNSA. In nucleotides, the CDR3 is TGTGCCAGCAGCCGACGCGGGAGGGCCGCTATGGATGAGCAGTTCTTC. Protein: CASSRRGRAAMDEQFF.

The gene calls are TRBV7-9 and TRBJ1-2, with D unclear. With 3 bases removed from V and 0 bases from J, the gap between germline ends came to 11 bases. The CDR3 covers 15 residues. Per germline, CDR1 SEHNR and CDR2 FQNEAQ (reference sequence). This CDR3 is CASSLTLGANYGYTF. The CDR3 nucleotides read TGTGCCAGCAGCTTGACGCTCGGGGCTAACTATGGCTACACCTTC.

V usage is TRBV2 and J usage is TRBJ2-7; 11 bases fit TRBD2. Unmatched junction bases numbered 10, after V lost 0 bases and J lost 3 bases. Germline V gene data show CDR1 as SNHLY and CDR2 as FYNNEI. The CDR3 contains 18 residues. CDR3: CASSEARMGLAEDYEQYF. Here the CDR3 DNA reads TGTGCCAGCAGTGAAGCGAGGATGGGACTAGCGGAAGACTACGAGCAGTACTTC.

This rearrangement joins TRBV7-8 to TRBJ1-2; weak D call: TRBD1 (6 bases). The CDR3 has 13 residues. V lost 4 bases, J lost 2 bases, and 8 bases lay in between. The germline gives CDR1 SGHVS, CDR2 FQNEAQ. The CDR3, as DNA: TGTGCCAGCAGCTACAGGGAAAACTATGGCTACACCTTC. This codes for CASSYRENYGYTF.

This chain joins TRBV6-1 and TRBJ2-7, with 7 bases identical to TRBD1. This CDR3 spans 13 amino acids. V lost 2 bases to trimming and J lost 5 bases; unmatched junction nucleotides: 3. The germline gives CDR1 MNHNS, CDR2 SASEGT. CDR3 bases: TGTGCCAGCAGTGAACCCGACAGGGACGAGCAGTACTTC. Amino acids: CASSEPDRDEQYF.

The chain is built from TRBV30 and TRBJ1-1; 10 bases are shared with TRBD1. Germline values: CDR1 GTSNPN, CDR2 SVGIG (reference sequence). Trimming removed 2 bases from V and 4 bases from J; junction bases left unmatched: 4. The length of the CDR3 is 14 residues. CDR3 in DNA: TGTGCCTGGAGTAAACGGACAGGGGGCACTGAAGCTTTCTTT. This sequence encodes CAWSKRTGGTEAFF.

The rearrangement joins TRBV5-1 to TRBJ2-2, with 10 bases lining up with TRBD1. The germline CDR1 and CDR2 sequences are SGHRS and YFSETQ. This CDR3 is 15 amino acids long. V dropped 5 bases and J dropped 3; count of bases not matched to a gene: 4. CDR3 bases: TGCGCCAGCAGACCGGGGACAGGGGACACCGGGGAGCTGTTTTTT. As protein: CASRPGTGDTGELFF.

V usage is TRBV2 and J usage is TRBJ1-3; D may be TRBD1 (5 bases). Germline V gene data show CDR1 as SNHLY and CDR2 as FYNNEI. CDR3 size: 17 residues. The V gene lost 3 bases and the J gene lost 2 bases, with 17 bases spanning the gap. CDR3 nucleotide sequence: TGTGCCAGCAGTGATCCCCCCTCGGCAGGGCCTGGAAACACCATATATTTT. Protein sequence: CASSDPPSAGPGNTIYF.

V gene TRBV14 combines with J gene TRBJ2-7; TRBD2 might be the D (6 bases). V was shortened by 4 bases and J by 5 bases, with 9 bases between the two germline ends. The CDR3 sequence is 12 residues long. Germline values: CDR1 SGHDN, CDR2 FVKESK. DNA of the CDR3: TGTGCCAGCAGCCCAGGAGGGAACGAGCAGTACTTC. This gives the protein CASSPGGNEQYF.